Presented here are 21 T cell receptor beta chains from one specimen sequenced in a study of blood T cell repertoires in COVID-19. Assay: immunoSEQ multiplex PCR; the TCRdb copy retains only in-frame clones and omits some. This table has 150,000 or so clones, approximately 86% appearing once. Material for sequencing was peripheral blood. Receptors originate from a man aged 55-75 years with acute or convalescent COVID-19.

This clone was detected only a few times. V is TRBV7-9 and J is TRBJ1-3; D not certain. There are 14 residues in the CDR3. The V gene's germline CDR1 is SEHNR and CDR2 FQNEAQ (reference sequence). V shed 6 bases and J shed 0 bases, with 9 bases lying between them. CDR3 residues: CASSSMSSGNTIYF. CDR3 nucleotide sequence: TGTGCCAGCAGTTCAATGTCCTCTGGAAACACCATATATTTT.

This clone was seen a few times. The chain employs TRBV2 and TRBJ1-2, with D unclear. This CDR3 is built from 12 residues. CDR1 and CDR2 (germline): SNHLY, FYNNEI. V dropped 5 bases and J dropped 3 bases, with 7 bases sitting between them. The CDR3 is CASSPSDYGYTF. The DNA for the CDR3 is TGTGCCAGCAGTCCCAGCGACTATGGCTACACCTTC. The entire variable domain, with the rest obtained from reference TRBV2 and TRBJ1-2, is as follows: EPEVTQTPSHQVTQMGQEVILRCVPISNHLYFYWYRQILGQKVEFLVSFYNNEISEKSEIFDDQFSVERPDGSNFTLKIRSTKLEDSAMYFCASSPSDYGYTFGSGTRLTVV.

The chain uses TRBV15 and TRBJ2-4; 7 bases agree with TRBD2. This CDR3 has 17 residues. V was pared by 0 bases and J by 7 bases, with 12 bases of the junction left unmatched. CDR1 and CDR2 (germline): LNHNV, YYDKDF (reference sequence). The CDR3 sequence: CATSRDRGGMVNNIQYF. The CDR3 nucleotides are TGTGCCACCAGCAGAGATAGGGGAGGGATGGTAAACAACATTCAGTACTTC.

The rearrangement joins TRBV19 to TRBJ1-6, with D possibly TRBD1 on 6 matching bases. The CDR3 covers 15 residues. Germline CDR1 and CDR2: LNHDA and SQIVND (reference sequence). V was cut by 7 bases and J by 10 bases, with 20 bases left in between. The CDR3 reads CASTSVQGRISPLHF. The CDR3 coding sequence is TGTGCCAGTACCTCGGTTCAGGGGAGAATATCACCCCTCCACTTT.

The chain joins TRBV11-2 to TRBJ1-3; the D gene is possibly TRBD1 (6 bases). The length of the CDR3 is 17 residues. In germline, CDR1 is SGHAT, CDR2 FQNNGV. Trimming removed 5 bases from V and 1 base from J, with 18 bases in between. The CDR3 region is CASSPLQGLNSGNTIYF. The DNA for the CDR3 is TGTGCCAGCAGCCCTCTACAGGGTCTGAATTCTGGAAACACCATATATTTT.

The gene calls are TRBV2 and TRBJ1-1, with 8 bases aligning to TRBD1. J lost 5 bases, V lost 6 bases, and 14 bases had no gene match. The CDR3 contains 16 residues. Looked up from germline, CDR1 is SNHLY and CDR2 is FYNNEI. The CDR3 loop is CASRANRGDLGTEAFF. Here the CDR3 DNA reads TGTGCCAGCAGAGCAAACAGGGGGGACCTGGGGACTGAAGCTTTCTTT. The full variable domain, with the rest looked up from reference TRBV2 and TRBJ1-1, is EPEVTQTPSHQVTQMGQEVILRCVPISNHLYFYWYRQILGQKVEFLVSFYNNEISEKSEIFDDQFSVERPDGSNFTLKIRSTKLEDSAMYFCASRANRGDLGTEAFFGQGTRLTVV.

With regard to this clone: The identical CDR3 is also encoded by other nucleotide sequences in the sample. V usage is TRBV24-1 and J usage is TRBJ1-4, with 10 bases fitting TRBD1. The CDR3 contains 15 residues. V trimming: 3 bases; J trimming: 8 bases; junction bases outside the gene matches: 5. Per germline, CDR1 KGHDR and CDR2 SFDVKD. DNA for the CDR3: TGTGCCACCAGTGATGCCGGGACAGGGGACGAAAAACTGTTTTTT. Translated: CATSDAGTGDEKLFF.

In its sample, this clone was seen a few times. The V and J genes are TRBV5-6 and TRBJ1-2, with 8 bases identical to TRBD1. Losses at the gene ends were 0 bases for V and 7 bases for J; bases not matched to a gene: 5. The CDR3 is 14 amino acids. Per germline, CDR1 SGHDT and CDR2 YYEEEE. CDR3 coding DNA: TGTGCCAGCAGCTTGGTGGCAGGGGGCACTGGCTACACCTTC. Encoded protein: CASSLVAGGTGYTF.

The chain joins TRBV6-5 to TRBJ1-1; D remains unclear. The V end was cut by 5 bases, the J end by 8 bases, with 21 bases between. CDR3 size: 15 residues. CDR1 and CDR2 (germline): MNHEY, SVGAGI. In DNA, the CDR3 is TGTGCCAGCAGTCCCCGAGGCATGGGGAGGATGGAAGCTTTCTTT. Amino acid sequence: CASSPRGMGRMEAFF.

The chain employs TRBV3-1 (or the pseudogene TRBV3-2) and TRBJ1-4, with 7 bases fitting TRBD1. The CDR3 contains 16 residues. Germline CDR1 LGHDT, CDR2 YNNKEL (reference sequence). Trimming removed 3 bases from V and 5 bases from J; junction bases left unmatched: 9. The CDR3 protein is CASSHTPGQPNEKLFF. CDR3 DNA: TGTGCCAGCAGCCATACCCCGGGACAGCCAAATGAAAAACTGTTTTTT.

The rearrangement links TRBV11-2 to TRBJ2-2; TRBD2 might be the D (5 bases). With 1 base removed from V and 0 bases from J, the gap between germline ends came to 9 bases. The CDR3 spans 16 residues. Germline V gene sequence: CDR1 SGHAT, CDR2 FQNNGV. CDR3 nucleotide sequence: TGTGCCAGCAGCTTAGTGGGCGGGCCGAACACCGGGGAGCTGTTTTTT. This sequence encodes CASSLVGGPNTGELFF.

This clone was counted between two and nine times. This chain joins TRBV30 and TRBJ2-2, with D possibly being TRBD1 (5 bases). Trimming removed 2 bases from V and 4 bases from J, with 14 bases in between. Germline V gives CDR1 GTSNPN, CDR2 SVGIG (reference sequence). This CDR3 spans 15 amino acids. The CDR3 sequence is CAWSTPTVVTGELFF. The CDR3 DNA reads TGTGCCTGGAGTACCCCGACAGTCGTCACCGGGGAGCTGTTTTTT.

A single count supports this clone. The gene calls are TRBV28 and TRBJ1-1; TRBD1 agrees at 10 bases. After removal of 3 bases from V and 4 bases from J, the junction contained 5 bases not matched to a gene. Germline CDR1 and CDR2: MDHEN and SYDVKM. The CDR3 spans 15 residues. CDR3 residues: CASSFPDRGGTEAFF. The CDR3 nucleotides are TGTGCCAGCAGTTTCCCGGACAGGGGGGGCACTGAAGCTTTCTTT.

The rearrangement links TRBV7-3 to TRBJ2-5; D is possibly TRBD1 (5 bases). Germline CDR1 and CDR2: SGHTA and FQGTGA. Deletions cut 5 bases from V and 1 base from J, with 11 bases between. The CDR3 extends over 14 amino acids. CDR3 in amino acids: CASSHQGPQETQYF. CDR3 nucleotides: TGTGCCAGCAGCCACCAGGGCCCCCAAGAGACCCAGTACTTC.

The V gene is TRBV21-1, the J gene TRBJ2-7; whether TRBD1, the table's D call, matches the DNA was not checked. TRBV21-1 is designated a pseudogene. CDR3 length: 16 residues. As DNA, the CDR3 is TGTGCCAGCAGCGGATTCCGGGACAGTGATAACTACGAGCAGTACTTC. It translates to CASSGFRDSDNYEQYF.

The chain combines TRBV4-1 with TRBJ2-7, with 12 bases lining up with TRBD2. Trimming cost V 4 bases and J 4 bases; bases outside gene matches: 5. The CDR3 runs 15 residues. CDR1 is MGHRA, CDR2 YSYEKL, per germline. DNA for the CDR3: TGCGCCAGCAGCCCGGGGACTAGCGGGTGGTACGAGCAGTACTTC. It translates to CASSPGTSGWYEQYF.

This chain uses TRBV15 with TRBJ2-7; 7 bases agree with TRBD1. This CDR3 region has 15 residues. The germline V gene encodes CDR1 LNHNV and CDR2 YYDKDF (reference sequence). J lost 7 bases, V lost 1 base, and 10 bases had no gene match. CDR3 sequence reads: CATSRAGTATLEQYF. The CDR3, as DNA: TGTGCCACCAGCAGAGCTGGGACAGCCACACTGGAGCAGTACTTC.

A single count supports this clone. The chain uses TRBV28 and TRBJ2-1; 8 nucleotides line up with TRBD2. Looked up from germline, CDR1 is MDHEN and CDR2 is SYDVKM. This CDR3 is built from 19 residues. V gave up 5 bases and J gave up 7 bases; unmatched junction bases: 22. The CDR3 reads CASSLITPGGLAGGNEQFF. As DNA, the CDR3 is TGTGCCAGCAGTCTAATCACACCCGGTGGTCTAGCGGGCGGAAATGAGCAGTTCTTC.

This clone was recorded only once. This rearrangement joins TRBV27 to TRBJ2-7, with a possible D match to TRBD1 (6 bases). CDR1 MNHEY and CDR2 SMNVEV come from the germline V gene (reference sequence). The CDR3 is made up of 14 amino acids. Trimming took 5 bases from V and 4 from J, leaving 15 bases between them. This chain's CDR3 is CASSRTQGSYEQYF. The CDR3 DNA is TGTGCCAGCAGTAGAACACAGGGTTCGTACGAGCAGTACTTC.

J is TRBJ1-6 and V is TRBV28, with 7 bases aligning to TRBD1. This CDR3 has 15 residues. Germline CDR1 is MDHEN and CDR2 is SYDVKM. Trimming cost V 6 bases and J 5 bases; bases outside gene matches: 7. In nucleotides, the CDR3 is TGTGCCAGCAGACCCAGGGGGATGGATAATTCACCCCTCCACTTT. Translating gives CASRPRGMDNSPLHF.

V gene TRBV9 combines with J gene TRBJ1-1; 8 bases map to TRBD1. This CDR3 region has 15 residues. Germline assignment: CDR1 SGDLS and CDR2 YYNGEE. V trimming: 2 bases; J trimming: 0 bases; junction bases outside the gene matches: 3. CDR3 nucleotide sequence: TGTGCCAGCAGCGTCCGGGACAGGTTGAACACTGAAGCTTTCTTT. Translating it yields CASSVRDRLNTEAFF. Using reference TRBV9 and TRBJ1-1 for the parts outside the CDR3, the full variable domain is DSGVTQTPKHLITATGQRVTLRCSPRSGDLSVYWYQQSLDQGLQFLIQYYNGEERAKGNILERFSAQQFPDLHSELNLSSLELGDSALYFCASSVRDRLNTEAFFGQGTRLTVV.